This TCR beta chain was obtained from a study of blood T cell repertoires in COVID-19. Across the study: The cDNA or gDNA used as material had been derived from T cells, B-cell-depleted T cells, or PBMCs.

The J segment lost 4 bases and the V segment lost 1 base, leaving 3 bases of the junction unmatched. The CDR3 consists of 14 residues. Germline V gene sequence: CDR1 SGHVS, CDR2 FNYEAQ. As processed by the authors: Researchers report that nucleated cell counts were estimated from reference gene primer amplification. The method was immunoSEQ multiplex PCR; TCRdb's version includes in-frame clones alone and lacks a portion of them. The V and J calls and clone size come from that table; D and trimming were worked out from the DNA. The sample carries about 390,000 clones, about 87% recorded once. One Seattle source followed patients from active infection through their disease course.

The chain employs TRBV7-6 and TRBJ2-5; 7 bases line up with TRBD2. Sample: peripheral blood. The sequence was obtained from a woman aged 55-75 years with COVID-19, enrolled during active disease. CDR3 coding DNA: TGTGCCAGCAGCTTAGTCTGGGGGGGAGAGACCCAGTACTTC. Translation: CASSLVWGGETQYF.